This note documents a single T cell receptor (beta chain) sequence. The antigen remains unidentified. The record originates from a study of blood T cells in healthy people across ages. Primed by a sample-barcoded 5' primer and a J-beta primer mix, a second PCR proceeded for about 7 to 11 cycles. Every sample gave at least 2.5 million paired-end reads containing CDR3. TCRdb re-called the 5' RACE reads through MiXCR, storing one row per CDR3 protein. The sample shows around 970,000 distinct CDR3 sequences, around 54% of them seen only once. General study points: A strong correlation was found between TCR beta diversity and the percentage of naive T cells. Higher diversity and more naive CD4+ cells were features of long-lived donors, compared to aged donors. A roughly linear age-dependent decrease characterized TCR beta diversity per million T cells.

The germline V gene encodes CDR1 SQVTM and CDR2 ANQGSEA. This CDR3 contains 12 residues. V lost 6 bases and J lost 4; bases outside the gene matches: 5. The TCR sequence derives from a woman aged 55-69 years in good health. The sequenced material came from blood. The genes are TRBV29-1 and TRBJ1-2; 7 bases line up with TRBD1. The CDR3 loop is CSVGGPGYGYTF. DNA of the CDR3: TGCAGCGTAGGGGGCCCAGGCTATGGCTACACCTTC.